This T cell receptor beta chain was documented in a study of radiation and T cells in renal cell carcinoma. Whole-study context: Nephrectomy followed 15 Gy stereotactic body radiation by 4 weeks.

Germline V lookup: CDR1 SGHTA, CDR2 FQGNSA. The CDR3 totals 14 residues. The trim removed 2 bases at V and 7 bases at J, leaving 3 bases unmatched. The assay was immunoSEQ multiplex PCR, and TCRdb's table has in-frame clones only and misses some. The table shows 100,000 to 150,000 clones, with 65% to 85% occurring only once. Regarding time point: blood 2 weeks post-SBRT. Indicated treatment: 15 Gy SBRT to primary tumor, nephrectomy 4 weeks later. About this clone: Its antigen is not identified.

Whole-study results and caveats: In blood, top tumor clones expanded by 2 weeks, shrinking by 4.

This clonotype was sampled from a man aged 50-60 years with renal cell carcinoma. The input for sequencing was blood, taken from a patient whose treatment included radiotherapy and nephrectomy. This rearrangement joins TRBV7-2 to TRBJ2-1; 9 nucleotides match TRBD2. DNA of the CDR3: TGTGCCAGCAGCTTATTTGCGGGAGGGAATGAGCAGTTCTTC. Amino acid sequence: CASSLFAGGNEQFF. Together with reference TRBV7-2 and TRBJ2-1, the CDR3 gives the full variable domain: GAGVSQSPSNKVTEKGKDVELRCDPISGHTALYWYRQSLGQGLEFLIYFQGNSAPDKSGLPSDRFSAERTGGSVSTLTIQRTQQEDSAVYLCASSLFAGGNEQFFGPGTRLTVL.